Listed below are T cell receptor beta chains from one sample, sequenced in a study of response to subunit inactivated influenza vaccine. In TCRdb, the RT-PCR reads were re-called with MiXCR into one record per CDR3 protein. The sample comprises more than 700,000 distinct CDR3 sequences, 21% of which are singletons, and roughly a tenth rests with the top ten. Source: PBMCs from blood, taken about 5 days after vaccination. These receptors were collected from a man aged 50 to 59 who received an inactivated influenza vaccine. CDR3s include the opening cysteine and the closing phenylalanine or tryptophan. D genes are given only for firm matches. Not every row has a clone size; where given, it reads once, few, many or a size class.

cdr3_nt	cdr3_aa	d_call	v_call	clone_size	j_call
TGTGCCAGCAGTCTCTTGGCCCCCACCGGGGAGCTGTTTTTT	CASSLLAPTGELFF	-	TRBV6-1	few	TRBJ2-2
TGTGCCAGCAGTCCCCGGCCGCCCACCGGGGAGCTGTTTTTT	CASSPRPPTGELFF	-	TRBV12-3/TRBV12-4	few	TRBJ2-2
TGCGCCAGCAGCCAAGAGACAGGGGAAGGGACCGGGGAGCTGTTTTTT	CASSQETGEGTGELFF	TRBD1	TRBV4-1	few	TRBJ2-2
TGTGCCAGCTCAGGCGACAGGGACCTCTACGAGCAGTACTTC	CASSGDRDLYEQYF	TRBD1	TRBV18	few	TRBJ2-7
TGTGCCAGCAGCTTAGGTGGGACAGGGTCCTATAGCAATCAGCCCCAGCATTTT	CASSLGGTGSYSNQPQHF	TRBD1	TRBV11-2	many	TRBJ1-5
TGTGCCAGCAGGACCTTCGGACAGGGGACGAGAGGGGCCAACGTCCTGACTTTC	CASRTFGQGTRGANVLTF	TRBD1	TRBV6-1	few	TRBJ2-6
TGTGCCAGCAGTACTCTGGCAGCTGTCTCCTACAATGAGCAGTTCTTC	CASSTLAAVSYNEQFF	-	TRBV27	-	TRBJ2-1
TGTGCCAGCAGCCACACGCTCCCCCGCGGCGGGAGTAACACAGATACGCAGTATTTT	CASSHTLPRGGSNTDTQYF	TRBD2	TRBV3-1	-	TRBJ2-3
TGTGCCAGCAGTGATAAAGGACGGGCTTGGGAGACCCAGTACTTC	CASSDKGRAWETQYF	-	TRBV2	-	TRBJ2-5
TGCAGTGCCATGAAAGGTTCCGCGGCGAACACTGAAGCTTTCTTT	CSAMKGSAANTEAFF	-	TRBV20-1	-	TRBJ1-1
TGCAGTGCTAGGTCCGGGGGGCTGAACACTGAAGCTTTCTTT	CSARSGGLNTEAFF	-	TRBV20-1	many	TRBJ1-1
TGTGCCAGCACCGCGGGTTCCCACACAGATACGCAGTATTTT	CASTAGSHTDTQYF	-	TRBV2	-	TRBJ2-3
TGTGCCATCAGTTACTCGAATTCAGGGATGTACGAGCAGTACTTC	CAISYSNSGMYEQYF	-	TRBV6-5	-	TRBJ2-7
TGTGCCTGGAACGGAGACTCCTACAATGAGCAGTTCTTC	CAWNGDSYNEQFF	-	TRBV30	few	TRBJ2-1
TGCAGTGCTTCGGGACTAGCGGGGGTTTCAGATACGCAGTATTTT	CSASGLAGVSDTQYF	TRBD2	TRBV20-1	few	TRBJ2-3
TGTGCCAGCATAAGGGACTCCATGGCCTACAATGAGCAGTTCTTC	CASIRDSMAYNEQFF	-	TRBV5-6	-	TRBJ2-1
TGTGCCAGCAGCGCGGGGACCCTTGGCGAGCAGTACTTC	CASSAGTLGEQYF	-	TRBV9	few	TRBJ2-7
TGTGCCAGCAGGTCGTCGGAGACCCAGTACTTC	CASRSSETQYF	-	TRBV12-3/TRBV12-4	many	TRBJ2-5
TGTGCCAGCAGTGATTGGGGGACTAGCATCTCAGATACGCAGTATTTT	CASSDWGTSISDTQYF	TRBD2	TRBV6-1	many	TRBJ2-3
TGTGCCAGCAGTGGGACTAGCGGGGGACCAGATACGCAGTATTTT	CASSGTSGGPDTQYF	TRBD2	TRBV2	-	TRBJ2-3
TGTGCCAGCAGCGATCCCGGGACAGGGGCCTACGAGCAGTACTTC	CASSDPGTGAYEQYF	TRBD1	TRBV28	many	TRBJ2-7
TGCAGTGCTAGCCAGCTCAGTGGAGAAAAACTGTTTTTT	CSASQLSGEKLFF	-	TRBV20-1	few	TRBJ1-4
TGCAGTGCTAGATACAGGGACCAAGAGACCCAGTACTTC	CSARYRDQETQYF	-	TRBV20-1	-	TRBJ2-5
TGTGCCACCAGTATGAAAAGCTGGGGGGCAGATACGCAGTATTTT	CATSMKSWGADTQYF	-	TRBV24-1	-	TRBJ2-3
TGTGCCAGCAGGCAGGAGACAGGGGGCCAAGAGACCCAGTACTTC	CASRQETGGQETQYF	TRBD1	TRBV2	-	TRBJ2-5
TGCGCCAGCAGCTTGAGGCAGGGGCGAGGCGAGCAGTACTTC	CASSLRQGRGEQYF	-	TRBV5-1	-	TRBJ2-7
TGCAGCGTGGAAGGACAGGGACGGAGCGAGCAGTACTTC	CSVEGQGRSEQYF	TRBD1	TRBV29-1	-	TRBJ2-7
TGCGCCAGCAGCTTTGGAGGGATGGTGACAGATACGCAGTATTTT	CASSFGGMVTDTQYF	-	TRBV5-1	-	TRBJ2-3
TGCAGTGCTAGAGGGTCTAGCGCCGAACAAGAGACCCAGTACTTC	CSARGSSAEQETQYF	-	TRBV20-1	few	TRBJ2-5
TGTGCCAGCAGCTTAGAAGCCGGACCTGAGCAGTTCTTC	CASSLEAGPEQFF	-	TRBV11-1	many	TRBJ2-1
TGCAGTGCTAGACTCCTAGCGGGGGGTAACACCGGGGAGCTGTTTTTT	CSARLLAGGNTGELFF	TRBD2	TRBV20-1	many	TRBJ2-2
TGTGCCAGCAGTTACAGACCCGGGACGTTGGCGGAAGAGACCCAGTACTTC	CASSYRPGTLAEETQYF	-	TRBV6-5	-	TRBJ2-5
TGTGCCAGCAGTTTATCCCGGGTAGGATCGGAGACCCAGTACTTC	CASSLSRVGSETQYF	-	TRBV12-3/TRBV12-4	few	TRBJ2-5
TGTGCCAGCAGCTTAGATCGATCGTCCGTCTCCTACGAGCAGTACTTC	CASSLDRSSVSYEQYF	-	TRBV11-2	-	TRBJ2-7
TGTGCCAGCAGCTTAGGGAGCGCAGTAGGCTACGAGCAGTACTTC	CASSLGSAVGYEQYF	-	TRBV11-2	-	TRBJ2-7
TGCGCCAGCAGCCCCTACTTGGGACAGTCCTACGAGCAGTACTTC	CASSPYLGQSYEQYF	TRBD1	TRBV4-3	few	TRBJ2-7
TGCAGTGCCCTCACCTTGGCCACTGAAGCTTTCTTT	CSALTLATEAFF	-	TRBV20-1	-	TRBJ1-1
TGTGCCAGCAGTTTATACAGGGGGAACAATCAGCCCCAGCATTTT	CASSLYRGNNQPQHF	TRBD1	TRBV28	-	TRBJ1-5
TGTGCCAGCAGTTTAGGCTCCGTTGTCGGTGAGCAGTTCTTC	CASSLGSVVGEQFF	-	TRBV27	-	TRBJ2-1
TGTGCCAGCAGCTTGGACAGGGGATACACAGATACGCAGTATTTT	CASSLDRGYTDTQYF	TRBD1	TRBV11-2	-	TRBJ2-3
TGCGCCAGCAGCCAACGCACCTTCCTCCAGGGTAGAGACGGCGATGAGCAGTTCTTC	CASSQRTFLQGRDGDEQFF	-	TRBV4-3	-	TRBJ2-1